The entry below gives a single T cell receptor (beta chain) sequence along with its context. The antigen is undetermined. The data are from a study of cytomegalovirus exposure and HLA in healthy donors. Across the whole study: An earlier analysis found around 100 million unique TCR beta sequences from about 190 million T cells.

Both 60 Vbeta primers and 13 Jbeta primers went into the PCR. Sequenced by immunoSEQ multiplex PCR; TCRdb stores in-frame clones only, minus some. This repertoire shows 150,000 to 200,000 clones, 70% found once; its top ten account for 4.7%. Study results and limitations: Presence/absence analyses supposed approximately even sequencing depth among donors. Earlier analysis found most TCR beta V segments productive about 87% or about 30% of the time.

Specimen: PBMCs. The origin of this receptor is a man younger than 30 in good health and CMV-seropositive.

The CDR3 here is CASRPMLEALNNEQFF. DNA for the CDR3: TGTGCCAGCAGGCCGATGCTCGAAGCTTTAAACAATGAGCAGTTCTTC. The chain has TRBV5-4 and TRBJ2-1, with no clear D. V gave up 5 bases and J gave up 5 bases, with 20 bases separating them. The CDR3 is 16 amino acids. Germline CDR1 and CDR2: SGHNT and YYREEE (reference sequence).